This paragraph covers one T cell receptor (beta chain) sequence. Its specificity is unknown. The data were obtained in a study of T cell responses to AZD1222 COVID-19 vaccine. Broader study findings: Clonal diversity was possibly underestimated, and white British individuals and females predominated among donors. The CD4 TCRs associated with vaccination extended across spike and predominated at 160-218 and 743-854. All repertoire sampling was performed exclusively after the peak T cell response.

Clones were read by immunoSEQ multiplex PCR, and TCRdb kept only the in-frame ones, dropping some. The data show around 150,000 clones, about 90% seen once. The CDR3 consists of 16 residues. V was cut by 2 bases and J by 0 bases, with 10 bases left in between. Per the germline V gene, CDR1 is MNHEY and CDR2 is SMNVEV (reference sequence). This receptor was obtained from an adult who received the AZD1222 COVID-19 vaccine. The sequences come from peripheral blood, collected 28 days after the second AZD1222 dose. This chain links TRBV27 with TRBJ2-2; tentative D call: TRBD2 (5 bases). The CDR3 DNA follows: TGTGCCAGCAGTTTAGAAGGACTTCCGAACACCGGGGAGCTGTTTTTT. Encoded protein: CASSLEGLPNTGELFF.